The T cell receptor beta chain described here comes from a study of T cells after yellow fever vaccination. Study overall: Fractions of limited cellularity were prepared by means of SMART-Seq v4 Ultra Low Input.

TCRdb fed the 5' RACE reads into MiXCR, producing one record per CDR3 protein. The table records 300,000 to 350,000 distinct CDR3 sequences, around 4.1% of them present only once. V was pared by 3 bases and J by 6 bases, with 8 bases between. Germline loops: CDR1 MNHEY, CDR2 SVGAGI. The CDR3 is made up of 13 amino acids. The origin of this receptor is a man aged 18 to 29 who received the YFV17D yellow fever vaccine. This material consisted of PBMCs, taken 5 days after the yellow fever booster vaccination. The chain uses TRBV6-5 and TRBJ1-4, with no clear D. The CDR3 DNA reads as TGTGCCAGCAGTTATAGTCACGATGAAAAACTGTTTTTT. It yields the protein CASSYSHDEKLFF.